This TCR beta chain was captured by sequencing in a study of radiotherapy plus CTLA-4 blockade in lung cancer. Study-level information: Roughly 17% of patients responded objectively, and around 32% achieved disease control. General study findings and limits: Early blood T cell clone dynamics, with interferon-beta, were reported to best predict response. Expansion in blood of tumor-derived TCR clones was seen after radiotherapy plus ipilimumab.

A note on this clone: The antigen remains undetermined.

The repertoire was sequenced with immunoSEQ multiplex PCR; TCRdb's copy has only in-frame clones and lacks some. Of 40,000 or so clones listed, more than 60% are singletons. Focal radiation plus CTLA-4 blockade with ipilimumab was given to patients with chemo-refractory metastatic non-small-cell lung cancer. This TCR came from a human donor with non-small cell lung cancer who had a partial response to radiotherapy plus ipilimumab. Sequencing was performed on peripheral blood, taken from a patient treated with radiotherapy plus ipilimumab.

CDR3 in amino acids: CASSYRQVVAGELFF. CDR3 bases: TGTGCCAGCAGTTACCGTCAGGTGGTAGCCGGGGAGCTGTTTTTT. The chain couples TRBV6-5 to TRBJ2-2; D remains unclear. This CDR3 has 15 amino acids. The germline V and J ends were trimmed by 2 bases and 6 bases, with 13 bases remaining between them. Germline CDR1 MNHEY, CDR2 SVGAGI.